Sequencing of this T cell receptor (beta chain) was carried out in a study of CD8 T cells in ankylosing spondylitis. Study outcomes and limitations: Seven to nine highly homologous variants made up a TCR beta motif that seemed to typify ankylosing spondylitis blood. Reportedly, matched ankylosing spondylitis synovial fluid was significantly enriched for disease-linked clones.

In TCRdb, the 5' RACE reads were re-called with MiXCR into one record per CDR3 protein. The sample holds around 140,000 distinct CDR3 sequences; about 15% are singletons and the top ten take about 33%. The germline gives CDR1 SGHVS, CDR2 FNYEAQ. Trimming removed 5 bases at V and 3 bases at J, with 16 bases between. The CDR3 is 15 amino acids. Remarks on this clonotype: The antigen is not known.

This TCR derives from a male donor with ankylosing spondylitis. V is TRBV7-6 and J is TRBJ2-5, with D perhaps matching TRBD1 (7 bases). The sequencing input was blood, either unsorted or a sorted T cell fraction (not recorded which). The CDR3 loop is CASSRRRGTEETQYF. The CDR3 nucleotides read TGTGCCAGCAGCCGGCGCAGGGGGACTGAAGAGACCCAGTACTTC.